What follows are 18 T cell receptor beta chains derived from one specimen sequenced in a study of cytomegalovirus exposure and HLA in healthy donors. The primer mix had 60 Vbeta and 13 Jbeta primers. Repertoires were generated with immunoSEQ multiplex PCR, while TCRdb's copy carries only in-frame clones and drops some. The sample carries around 190,000 clones, about 86% recorded once. The specimen was PBMCs. Every receptor here comes from a woman in her 30s in good health and CMV-seronegative.

A single count supports this clone. V usage is TRBV18 and J usage is TRBJ2-1, with TRBD2 matching over 7 bases. The CDR3 has 13 residues. After removal of 6 bases from V and 3 bases from J, the junction contained 2 bases not matched to a gene. Germline CDR1 reads KGHSH; CDR2 reads LQKENI. The chain's CDR3 is CASSPGGYNEQFF. The DNA of the CDR3 is TGTGCCAGCTCCCCGGGGGGCTACAATGAGCAGTTCTTC. Using reference TRBV18 and TRBJ2-1 for the parts outside the CDR3, the full variable domain is NAGVMQNPRHLVRRRGQEARLRCSPMKGHSHVYWYRQLPEEGLKFMVYLQKENIIDESGMPKERFSAEFPKEGPSILRIQQVVRGDSAAYFCASSPGGYNEQFFGPGTRLTVL.

The chain joins TRBV13 to TRBJ2-7; perhaps TRBD2 as D (5 bases). There are 13 residues in the CDR3. V was cut by 0 bases and J by 5 bases, with 8 bases left in between. Germline assignment: CDR1 PRHDT and CDR2 FYEKMQ (reference sequence). In DNA, the CDR3 is TGTGCCAGCAGCTTAGGGGGCGGGCACGAGCAGTACTTC. Translated, it gives CASSLGGGHEQYF.

V and J are TRBV7-2 and TRBJ2-7; 8 bases match TRBD2. V was clipped by 5 bases and J by 4 bases; unmatched bases: 7. The length of the CDR3 is 14 residues. Germline V gene sequence: CDR1 SGHTA, CDR2 FQGNSA. CDR3 nucleotide sequence: TGTGCCAGCAGCCTCTCACGGGAGGGGTACGAGCAGTACTTC. Translated: CASSLSREGYEQYF.

The rearrangement links TRBV6-1 to TRBJ1-2; D unresolved. V lost 7 bases and J 2 bases, leaving 14 bases between the germline ends. CDR1 is MNHNS and CDR2 is SASEGT in the germline V gene. The CDR3 totals 14 residues. For the CDR3, the DNA is TGTGCCAGCACGGGTCAGGCGGGAAACTATGGCTACACCTTC. This gives the protein CASTGQAGNYGYTF.

This chain links TRBV5-8 with TRBJ2-5; D is ambiguous. CDR3 length equals 15 residues. The V end lost 2 bases, the J end lost 0 bases, and 11 bases lay between the germline ends. Germline loops: CDR1 SGHTS, CDR2 YDEGEE. This CDR3 is CASSFGRSDQETQYF. DNA for the CDR3: TGTGCCAGCAGCTTTGGTCGGTCGGACCAAGAGACCCAGTACTTC.

V and J are TRBV29-1 and TRBJ1-2; possible D gene TRBD1, 6 bases. CDR1 SQVTM and CDR2 ANQGSEA come from the germline V gene. Trimming removed 5 bases at V and 2 bases at J, with 12 bases between. This CDR3 region has 13 residues. In nucleotides, the CDR3 is TGCAGCGTTCGGGACATCTCCAACTATGGCTACACCTTC. Its translation is CSVRDISNYGYTF.

The chain has TRBV4-2 and TRBJ2-5; a possible D gene is TRBD1 (5 bases). The DNA end is more similar to TRBJ2-7, so the J call may be wrong. The CDR3 runs to 12 residues. CDR1 and CDR2 (germline): LGHNA, YNFKEQ. The CDR3: CASSQEQDEQYF. Written as DNA, the CDR3 is TGTGCCAGCAGCCAAGAACAGGACGAGCAGTACTTC.

This clone was detected once. The chain links TRBV28 to TRBJ2-7; a weak D match, TRBD2 (6 bases). Per germline, CDR1 MDHEN and CDR2 SYDVKM. Trimming removed 6 bases from V and 6 bases from J, with 12 bases in between. The CDR3 has 12 residues. The CDR3 loop is CASRGLTVEQYF. Written as DNA, the CDR3 is TGTGCCAGCAGGGGACTGACCGTCGAGCAGTACTTC.

The chain carries TRBV29-1 and TRBJ2-5; 9 nucleotides match TRBD1. V shed 5 bases, J shed 2 bases, and the junction held 9 bases outside the gene matches. Germline CDR1 reads SQVTM; CDR2 reads ANQGSEA. The CDR3 covers 15 residues. CDR3 sequence reads: CSVLGTGWGQETQYF. The CDR3 nucleotides are TGCAGCGTTCTGGGGACAGGGTGGGGTCAAGAGACCCAGTACTTC.

The genes are TRBV15 and TRBJ2-2; 10 bases align to TRBD1. The CDR3 totals 16 residues. The ends lost 6 bases at V and 3 bases at J; junction bases unmatched: 7. Germline-derived CDR1 and CDR2 are LNHNV and YYDKDF (reference sequence). The CDR3 protein is CATRTGGNLYTGELFF. The CDR3 coding sequence is TGTGCCACCAGGACAGGGGGCAATTTGTACACCGGGGAGCTGTTTTTT. The complete variable domain, with remaining parts taken from reference TRBV15 and TRBJ2-2, reads DAMVIQNPRYQVTQFGKPVTLSCSQTLNHNVMYWYQQKSSQAPKLLFHYYDKDFNNEADTPDNFQSRRPNTSFCFLDIRSPGLGDTAMYLCATRTGGNLYTGELFFGEGSRLTVL.

The chain links TRBV5-1 to TRBJ2-3, with D unclear. CDR3 length equals 14 residues. V gave up 2 bases and J gave up 2 bases, with 9 bases separating them. The germline V gene encodes CDR1 SGHRS and CDR2 YFSETQ. CDR3 in amino acids: CASSFGGYTDTQYF. The CDR3 region has the DNA TGCGCCAGCAGCTTCGGCGGATACACAGATACGCAGTATTTT.

The J gene is TRBJ1-5, the V gene TRBV7-8, with 10 bases that match TRBD1. CDR3 length equals 18 residues. Germline loops: CDR1 SGHVS, CDR2 FQNEAQ. Losses at the gene ends were 1 base for V and 3 bases for J; bases not matched to a gene: 9. The CDR3 bases are TGTGCCAGCAGCTTAGAGGGGTGGGGGACAGGGGCCAATCAGCCCCAGCATTTT. Its translation is CASSLEGWGTGANQPQHF.

The rearrangement links TRBV7-9 to TRBJ2-7, with D uncertain. Looked up from germline, CDR1 is SEHNR and CDR2 is FQNEAQ (reference sequence). Between the trimmed V and J ends, which lost 3 bases and 0 bases, there was a span of 9 bases. The length of the CDR3 is 14 residues. CDR3 sequence: CASSFTQNSYEQYF. The CDR3 DNA sequence: TGTGCCAGCAGCTTTACCCAGAACTCCTACGAGCAGTACTTC.

On this clone itself: Other nucleotide sequences from this sample produce the same CDR3. V usage is TRBV7-6 and J usage is TRBJ2-1; D might be TRBD1 (5 bases). From germline, CDR1 is SGHVS and CDR2 FNYEAQ. V was trimmed by 5 bases and J by 8 bases, leaving 19 bases between them. The CDR3 length is 15 residues. The CDR3 region has the DNA TGTGCCAGCAGCCTATCCGGAACAGGCGGTGATGAGCAGTTCTTC. This gives the protein CASSLSGTGGDEQFF.

The chain combines TRBV11-2 with TRBJ2-5, with TRBD1 as a possible D gene (6 bases). V shed 3 bases and J shed 2 bases, with 7 bases lying between them. Per the germline V gene, CDR1 is SGHAT and CDR2 is FQNNGV. The CDR3 is 13 amino acids. CDR3 protein: CASSLDSQETQYF. CDR3 DNA sequence: TGTGCCAGCAGCTTGGACAGTCAAGAGACCCAGTACTTC.

In its sample, this clone was seen once. V and J are TRBV11-3 and TRBJ2-7; D unclear. Germline assignment: CDR1 SGHNT and CDR2 YENEEA. This CDR3 has 12 amino acids. V gave up 5 bases and J gave up 3 bases, with 8 bases separating them. CDR3 protein: CASSGSSYEQYF. Written as DNA, the CDR3 is TGTGCCAGCAGCGGCTCTAGCTACGAGCAGTACTTC.

The V call is TRBV11-2, the J call TRBJ2-5; 9 bases match TRBD2. The germline V gene has CDR1 SGHAT and CDR2 FQNNGV. With 1 base clipped from V and 5 bases from J, the junction kept 11 bases outside the gene matches. CDR3 length: 17 residues. CDR3 nucleotide sequence: TGTGCCAGCAGCTTAGCGGCTAGCGGGGCGCCGAGGGAGACCCAGTACTTC. The encoded protein is CASSLAASGAPRETQYF.

Points on this clone: At one of its ends the junction is not consistent with the germline gene, which may arise from a read error. The V gene is TRBV15, the J gene TRBJ2-5; 7 bases map to TRBD1. Germline assignment: CDR1 LNHNV and CDR2 YYDKDF (reference sequence). The CDR3 consists of 13 residues. DNA for the CDR3: TGTGCCACCAGTAGACAGGGCCAAGGGACCCAGTACTTC. Protein product: CATSRQGQGTQYF.